Below are 3 T cell receptor beta chains sequenced from a single sample in a study of tumor-infiltrating lymphocytes in localized non-small cell lung cancer. Method: immunoSEQ multiplex PCR; TCRdb's copy keeps in-frame clones and lacks some. The table has 15,000 to 20,000 clones, 80% seen once. Sample: uninvolved lung tissue not adjacent to the tumor. The receptors were gathered from a human donor with non-small cell lung cancer.

Details on this clone: Compared with germline, one end of the junction differs, possibly owing to a read error. The chain carries TRBV5-1 and TRBJ2-5; 7 bases map to TRBD2. CDR3 length: 15 residues. Looked up from germline, CDR1 is SGHRS and CDR2 is YFSETQ. The CDR3 here is CASNLGAGEGETQYF. CDR3 in DNA: TGCGCCAGCAACTTGGGCGCGGGAGAAGGAGAGACCCAGTACTTC.

The CDR3 protein is CSILTSGYTGELFF. Written as DNA, the CDR3 is TGCAGCATCTTAACTAGCGGGTACACCGGGGAGCTGTTTTTT. J is TRBJ2-2 and V is TRBV29-1, with TRBD2 matching over 9 bases. Germline V gene sequence: CDR1 SQVTM, CDR2 ANQGSEA. J lost 3 bases, V lost 8 bases, and 7 bases had no gene match. The CDR3 is 14 residues long.

The V gene is TRBV5-6, the J gene TRBJ2-7; D may be TRBD1 (5 bases). The CDR3 is made up of 11 amino acids. V gave up 2 bases and J gave up 6 bases, with 6 bases separating them. CDR1 and CDR2 (germline): SGHDT, YYEEEE. CDR3 DNA: TGTGCCAGCAGCTTAAGGGGCGAGCAGTACTTC. This gives the protein CASSLRGEQYF.